Below, one T cell receptor beta chain is given with its context. This entry comes from a study of blood T cell repertoires in COVID-19. Study in general: Italy, Spain and the United States were the sources of the convalescent and acute COVID-19 samples.

The repertoire was sequenced with immunoSEQ multiplex PCR; TCRdb's copy has only in-frame clones and lacks some. The data show 85,000 to 95,000 clones, with 89% seen just once and about 4.9% held by the top ten. The CDR3 has 17 residues. Germline lookup yields CDR1 MGHRA and CDR2 YSYEKL. V was cut by 0 bases and J by 0 bases, with 15 bases left in between. The rearrangement uses TRBV4-1 and TRBJ2-7, with D perhaps matching TRBD1 (6 bases). The sequenced sample consisted of peripheral blood. This TCR was recovered from a man in his 60s with COVID-19, enrolled during active disease. The CDR3 nucleotides read TGCGCCAGCAGCCAAGACCCCATGAGACAGGACTCCTACGAGCAGTACTTC. Protein: CASSQDPMRQDSYEQYF.